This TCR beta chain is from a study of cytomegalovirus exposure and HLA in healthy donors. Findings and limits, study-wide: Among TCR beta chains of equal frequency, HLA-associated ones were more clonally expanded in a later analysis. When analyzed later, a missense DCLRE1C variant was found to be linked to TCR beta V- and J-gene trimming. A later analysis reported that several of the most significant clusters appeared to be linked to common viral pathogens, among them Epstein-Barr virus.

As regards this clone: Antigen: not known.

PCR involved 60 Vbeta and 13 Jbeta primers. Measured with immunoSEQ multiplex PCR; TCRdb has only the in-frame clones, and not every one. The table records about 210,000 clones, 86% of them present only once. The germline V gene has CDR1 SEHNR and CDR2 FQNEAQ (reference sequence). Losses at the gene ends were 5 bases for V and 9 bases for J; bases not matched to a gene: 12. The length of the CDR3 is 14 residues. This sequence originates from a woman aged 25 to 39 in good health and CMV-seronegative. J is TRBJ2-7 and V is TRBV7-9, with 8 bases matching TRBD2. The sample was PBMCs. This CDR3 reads CASSMTSEPRRQYF. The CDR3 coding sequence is TGTGCCAGCAGCATGACTAGCGAGCCCCGGCGGCAGTACTTC. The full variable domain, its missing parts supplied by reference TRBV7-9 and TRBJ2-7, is DTGVSQNPRHKITKRGQNVTFRCDPISEHNRLYWYRQTLGQGPEFLTYFQNEAQLEKSRLLSDRFSAERPKGSFSTLEIQRTEQGDSAMYLCASSMTSEPRRQYFGPGTRLTVT.